This TCR beta chain was found in a study of T cells of healthy individuals. The V gene lost 5 bases and the J gene lost 2 bases, with 10 bases spanning the gap. The CDR3 sequence is 14 residues long. Germline V gene sequence: CDR1 SGHVS, CDR2 FNYEAQ. The table lists this clonotype with many counts. MiXCR, run by TCRdb on the 5' RACE reads, gives a single entry per CDR3 protein. Of tens of thousands of distinct CDR3 sequences in the sample, around 15% are singletons; the top ten hold about 4.7%. This TCR derives from a human donor in good health. The chain carries TRBV7-6 and TRBJ1-3; D is uncertain. The DNA of the CDR3 is TGTGCCAGCAGCCCCGTTCGGGCTGGAAACACCATATATTTT. As protein: CASSPVRAGNTIYF.